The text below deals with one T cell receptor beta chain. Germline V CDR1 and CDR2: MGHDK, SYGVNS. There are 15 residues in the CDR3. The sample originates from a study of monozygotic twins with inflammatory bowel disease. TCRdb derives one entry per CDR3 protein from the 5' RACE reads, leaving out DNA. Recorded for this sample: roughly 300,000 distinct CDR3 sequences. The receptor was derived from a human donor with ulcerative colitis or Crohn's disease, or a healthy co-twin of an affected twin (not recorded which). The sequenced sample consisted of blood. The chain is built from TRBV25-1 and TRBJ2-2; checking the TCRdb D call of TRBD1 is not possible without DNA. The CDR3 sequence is CASSRSGKNTGELFF.